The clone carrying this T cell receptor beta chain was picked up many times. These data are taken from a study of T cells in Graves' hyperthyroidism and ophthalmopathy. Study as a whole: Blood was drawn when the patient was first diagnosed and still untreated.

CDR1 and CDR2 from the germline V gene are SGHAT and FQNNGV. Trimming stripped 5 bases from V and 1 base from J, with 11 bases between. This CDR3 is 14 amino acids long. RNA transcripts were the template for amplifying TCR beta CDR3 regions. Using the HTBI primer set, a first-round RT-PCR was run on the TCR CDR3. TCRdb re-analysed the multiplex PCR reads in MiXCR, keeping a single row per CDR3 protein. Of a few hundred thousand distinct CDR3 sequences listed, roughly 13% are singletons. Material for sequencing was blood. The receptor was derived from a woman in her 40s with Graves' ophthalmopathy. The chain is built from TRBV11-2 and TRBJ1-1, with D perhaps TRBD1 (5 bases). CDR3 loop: CASSAGARNTEAFF. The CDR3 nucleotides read TGTGCCAGCAGCGCCGGGGCGCGGAACACTGAAGCTTTCTTT.